The clone carrying this TCR beta chain was seen only a few times. The study ran its PCR with 60 Vbeta and 13 Jbeta primers. TCRdb's table, derived via immunoSEQ multiplex PCR, lists solely in-frame clones and lacks some. The sample gives about 130,000 clones, roughly 70% of which show up once; around 1.6% is in the top ten. This entry belongs to a study of cytomegalovirus exposure and HLA in healthy donors. The sequenced sample consisted of PBMCs. This clonotype originated in a human donor in good health.

The DNA for the CDR3 is TGTGCCAGCAGCTCCAGGGGGCGCGGCAATCAGCCCCAGCATTTT. It codes for CASSSRGRGNQPQHF. The chain combines TRBV5-6 with TRBJ1-5, with 8 positions matching TRBD1. In germline, CDR1 is SGHDT, CDR2 YYEEEE. V was pared by 3 bases and J by 2 bases, with 4 bases of the junction left unmatched. The CDR3 has 15 amino acids.